The 22 T cell receptor beta chains below come from one sample, sequenced in a study of blood T cell repertoires in COVID-19. Generated by immunoSEQ multiplex PCR, the TCRdb table keeps only in-frame clones and is missing some. The sample contains around 200,000 clones, 75% to 90% of which appear only once. The sequencing sample was made of peripheral blood. These receptors were taken from a man between 60 and 75 years old with acute or convalescent COVID-19.

The chain couples TRBV2 to TRBJ1-4; D not resolved. Germline CDR1 and CDR2: SNHLY and FYNNEI. This CDR3 is 15 amino acids long. Trimming removed 6 bases at V and 0 bases at J, with 11 bases between. In DNA form, the CDR3 reads TGTGCCAGCAGGGCAGGACTTGCAACTAATGAAAAACTGTTTTTT. Residues: CASRAGLATNEKLFF.

The chain combines TRBV29-1 with TRBJ1-1, with D uncertain. CDR3 length: 12 amino acids. The V end was cut by 7 bases, the J end by 1 base, with 10 bases between. Germline lookup yields CDR1 SQVTM and CDR2 ANQGSEA. The CDR3 nucleotides are TGCAGCGCCACCCCAGGGAACACTGAAGCTTTCTTT. It encodes CSATPGNTEAFF.

This sequence joins TRBV9 and TRBJ2-3, with D possibly TRBD2 on 5 matching bases. Trimming removed 4 bases at V and 3 bases at J, with 12 bases between. Germline CDR1 and CDR2: SGDLS and YYNGEE. The CDR3 runs 14 residues. This CDR3 is CASSSLALTDTQYF. CDR3 in DNA: TGTGCCAGCAGCTCCCTAGCCCTAACAGATACGCAGTATTTT.

The V call is TRBV24-1, the J call TRBJ2-1; TRBD1 might be the D (5 bases). CDR1 and CDR2 (germline): KGHDR, SFDVKD. CDR3 size: 14 residues. The V gene lost 7 bases and the J gene lost 3 bases, with 12 bases spanning the gap. The CDR3 sequence: CATRGSGIYNEQFF. The CDR3 DNA sequence: TGTGCCACCAGGGGGTCAGGGATCTACAATGAGCAGTTCTTC.

This sequence joins TRBV28 and TRBJ1-5; 8 bases are shared with TRBD1. The CDR3 has 17 amino acids. Germline CDR1 reads MDHEN; CDR2 reads SYDVKM. The J segment lost 0 bases and the V segment lost 6 bases, leaving 10 bases of the junction unmatched. This CDR3 reads CASRRSGQDVSNQPQHF. The CDR3 DNA follows: TGTGCCAGCAGACGGTCGGGACAGGACGTTAGCAATCAGCCCCAGCATTTT.

The chain recombines TRBV5-1 with TRBJ1-1, with a weak D call TRBD1 (6 bases). V lost 4 bases to trimming and J lost 1 base, with 26 bases between them. There are 19 residues in the CDR3. The germline gives CDR1 SGHRS, CDR2 YFSETQ. CDR3: CASSQPPQGPGYRNTEAFF. CDR3 bases: TGCGCCAGCAGCCAGCCCCCCCAGGGGCCCGGGTATAGGAACACTGAAGCTTTCTTT. Together with reference TRBV5-1 and TRBJ1-1, the CDR3 gives the full variable domain: KAGVTQTPRYLIKTRGQQVTLSCSPISGHRSVSWYQQTPGQGLQFLFEYFSETQRNKGNFPGRFSGRQFSNSRSEMNVSTLELGDSALYLCASSQPPQGPGYRNTEAFFGQGTRLTVV.

V and J are TRBV29-1 and TRBJ1-1; D gene ambiguous. Germline loops: CDR1 SQVTM, CDR2 ANQGSEA. The CDR3 has 14 amino acids. V was shortened by 4 bases and J by 4 bases, with 16 bases between the two germline ends. The CDR3 sequence is CSVGWWGAPTEAFF. Here the CDR3 DNA reads TGCAGCGTTGGCTGGTGGGGAGCGCCCACTGAAGCTTTCTTT.

V is TRBV3-1 (or the pseudogene TRBV3-2) and J is TRBJ2-7; D is possibly TRBD2 (6 bases). V was cut by 2 bases and J by 3 bases, with 11 bases left in between. This CDR3 is 14 amino acids long. CDR1 is LGHDT and CDR2 is YNNKEL in the germline V gene (reference sequence). The CDR3 sequence: CASSQSAGNYEQYF. Here the CDR3 DNA reads TGTGCCAGCAGCCAATCTGCGGGAAACTACGAGCAGTACTTC.

The chain is built from TRBV19 and TRBJ1-5; D unclear. Deletions cut 6 bases from V and 2 bases from J, with 14 bases between. CDR1 is LNHDA, CDR2 SQIVND, per germline (reference sequence). This CDR3 comprises 15 residues. DNA for the CDR3: TGTGCCAGTAGGGGTTCCGATCGGGGCAATCAGCCCCAGCATTTT. It yields the protein CASRGSDRGNQPQHF.

V is TRBV6-1 and J is TRBJ2-6, with D perhaps matching TRBD2 (5 bases). CDR3 length equals 15 residues. V was shortened by 1 base and J by 3 bases, with 7 bases between the two germline ends. Per germline, CDR1 MNHNS and CDR2 SASEGT. The CDR3 loop is CASSEVGIGANVLTF. The CDR3, as DNA: TGTGCCAGCAGTGAAGTCGGGATTGGGGCCAACGTCCTGACTTTC.

The chain couples TRBV6-5 to TRBJ1-5, with TRBD1 as a possible D gene (5 bases). Germline V gene lookup returns CDR1 MNHEY and CDR2 SVGAGI. This CDR3 has 14 amino acids. The V end was cut by 6 bases, the J end by 5 bases, with 14 bases between. The CDR3 DNA reads TGTGCCAGCAGAGCCGGGACGGGGGATCAGCCCCAGCATTTT. Its translation is CASRAGTGDQPQHF.

Only a few counts were recorded for this clone. Other DNA sequences in this sample translate to the same CDR3. This chain uses TRBV7-2 with TRBJ1-5; D is uncertain. Germline V gene data show CDR1 as SGHTA and CDR2 as FQGNSA. Trimming took 1 base from V and 2 from J, leaving 6 bases between them. The CDR3 has 14 residues. The chain's CDR3 is CASSLVGGNQPQHF. The DNA for the CDR3 is TGTGCCAGCAGCTTAGTAGGAGGCAATCAGCCCCAGCATTTT.

This clone occurred a few times. The rearrangement joins TRBV5-4 to TRBJ1-5; the D gene is possibly TRBD1 (5 bases). The CDR3 is 13 residues long. The germline V and J ends were trimmed by 0 bases and 7 bases, with 8 bases remaining between them. Germline lookup yields CDR1 SGHNT and CDR2 YYREEE (reference sequence). CDR3 sequence: CASSLEGKQPQHF. Here the CDR3 DNA reads TGTGCCAGCAGCTTGGAGGGGAAGCAGCCCCAGCATTTT.

This clone was recorded once. The genes are TRBV9 and TRBJ2-1; 10 nucleotides agree with TRBD2. V gave up 3 bases and J gave up 1 base; unmatched junction bases: 4. CDR3 length equals 16 residues. From germline, CDR1 is SGDLS and CDR2 YYNGEE. CDR3 in amino acids: CASSAIAGGSYNEQFF. CDR3 coding DNA: TGTGCCAGCAGCGCCATAGCGGGAGGATCCTACAATGAGCAGTTCTTC.

The genes are TRBV3-1 (or the pseudogene TRBV3-2) and TRBJ2-1; tentative D call: TRBD2 (5 bases). From germline, CDR1 is LGHDT and CDR2 YNNKEL (reference sequence). Deletions cut 6 bases from V and 8 bases from J, with 23 bases between. CDR3 length: 16 residues. CDR3 residues: CASRPVLADFWDEQFF. In DNA form, the CDR3 reads TGTGCCAGCAGGCCCGTGCTAGCCGACTTCTGGGATGAGCAGTTCTTC.

This clone was counted between two and nine times. At one boundary the junction diverges from the germline segment, which might be a read error. The rearrangement uses TRBV7-7 and TRBJ2-5; 7 nucleotides line up with TRBD2. The CDR3 spans 15 residues. CDR1 is SSHAT and CDR2 is FNYEAQ in the germline V gene (reference sequence). The CDR3 sequence is CASSLRGGSGETQYF. The CDR3 region has the DNA TGTGCTAGCAGCTTACGCGGGGGATCAGGAGAGACCCAGTACTTC.

The chain recombines TRBV2 with TRBJ1-1; 8 positions match TRBD1. V dropped 4 bases and J dropped 4; count of bases not matched to a gene: 5. CDR3 length: 14 amino acids. CDR1 SNHLY and CDR2 FYNNEI come from the germline V gene. This CDR3 is CASSGDRQFTEAFF. CDR3 DNA: TGTGCCAGCAGTGGGGACAGGCAGTTCACTGAAGCTTTCTTT.

The gene calls are TRBV4-2 and TRBJ1-2; D may be TRBD1 (6 bases). V shed 0 bases and J shed 4 bases, with 12 bases lying between them. Germline CDR1 reads LGHNA; CDR2 reads YNFKEQ. CDR3 length equals 15 residues. The CDR3 spells CASSQDQTGSYGYTF. CDR3 nucleotides: TGTGCCAGCAGCCAAGACCAAACAGGGTCCTATGGCTACACCTTC.

The genes are TRBV14 and TRBJ2-2; D remains unclear. There are 14 residues in the CDR3. V was shortened by 1 base and J by 6 bases, with 9 bases between the two germline ends. The germline V gene has CDR1 SGHDN and CDR2 FVKESK. CDR3 sequence (DNA): TGTGCCAGCAGCCAAGTAGTCGGTGCCGGGGAGCTGTTTTTT. Translated, it gives CASSQVVGAGELFF.

This sequence joins TRBV7-9 and TRBJ2-3, with a weak D call TRBD2 (5 bases). V lost 3 bases and J 3 bases, leaving 13 bases between the germline ends. The germline gives CDR1 SEHNR, CDR2 FQNEAQ (reference sequence). The CDR3 loop spans 15 amino acids. CDR3 loop: CASSFVGGLTDTQYF. The CDR3 bases are TGTGCCAGCAGCTTTGTCGGAGGTTTAACAGATACGCAGTATTTT.

This rearrangement joins TRBV7-2 to TRBJ2-3; D is possibly TRBD2 (5 bases). Germline V gene sequence: CDR1 SGHTA, CDR2 FQGNSA. This CDR3 is built from 15 residues. The V end was cut by 0 bases, the J end by 1 base, with 8 bases between. This CDR3 reads CASSLAQRRTDTQYF. Here the CDR3 DNA reads TGTGCCAGCAGCTTAGCGCAGCGGCGCACAGATACGCAGTATTTT.

A remark on this clone: One junction end does not reproduce the germline sequence, and a read error may be involved. The genes are TRBV7-9 and TRBJ1-1; perhaps TRBD1 as D (5 bases). The CDR3 totals 19 residues. CDR1 and CDR2 from the germline V gene are SEHNR and FQNEAQ (reference sequence). Here the CDR3 DNA reads TGTGCCAGCAGCCTAGCCCTAGGGGCAGGGTGGGACTTGAACACTGAAGCTTTCTTT. Translating it yields CASSLALGAGWDLNTEAFF.